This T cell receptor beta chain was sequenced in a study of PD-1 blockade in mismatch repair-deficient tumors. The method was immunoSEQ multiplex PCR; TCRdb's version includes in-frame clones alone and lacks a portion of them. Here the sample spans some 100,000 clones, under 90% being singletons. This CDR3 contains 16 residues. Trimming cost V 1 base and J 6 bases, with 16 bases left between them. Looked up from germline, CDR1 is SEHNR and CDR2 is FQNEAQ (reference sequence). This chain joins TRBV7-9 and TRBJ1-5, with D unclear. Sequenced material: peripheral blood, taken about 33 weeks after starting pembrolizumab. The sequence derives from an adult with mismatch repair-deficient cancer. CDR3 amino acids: CASSLDGPTGSQPQHF. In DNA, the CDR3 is TGTGCCAGCAGCTTAGATGGACCGACGGGCTCTCAGCCCCAGCATTTT.